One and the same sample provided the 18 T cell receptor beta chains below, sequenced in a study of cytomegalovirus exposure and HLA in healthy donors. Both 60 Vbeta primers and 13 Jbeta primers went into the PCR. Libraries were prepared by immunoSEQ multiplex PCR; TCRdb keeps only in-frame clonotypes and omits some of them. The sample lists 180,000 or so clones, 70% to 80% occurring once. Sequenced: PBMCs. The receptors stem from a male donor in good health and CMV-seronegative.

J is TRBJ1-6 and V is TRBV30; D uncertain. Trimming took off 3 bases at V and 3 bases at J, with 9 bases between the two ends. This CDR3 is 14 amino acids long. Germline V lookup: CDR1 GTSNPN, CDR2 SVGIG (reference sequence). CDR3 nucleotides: TGTGCCTGGAGCGCCGGGTTCTATAATTCACCCCTCCACTTT. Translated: CAWSAGFYNSPLHF. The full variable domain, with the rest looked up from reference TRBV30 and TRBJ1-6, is SQTIHQWPATLVQPVGSPLSLECTVEGTSNPNLYWYRQAAGRGLQLLFYSVGIGQISSEVPQNLSASRPQDRQFILSSKKLLLSDSGFYLCAWSAGFYNSPLHFGNGTRLTVT.

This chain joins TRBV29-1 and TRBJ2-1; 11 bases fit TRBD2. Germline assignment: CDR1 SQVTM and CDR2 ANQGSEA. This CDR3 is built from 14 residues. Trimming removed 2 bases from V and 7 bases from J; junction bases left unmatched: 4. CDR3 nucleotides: TGCAGCGTTGAATTGGCTAGCGGGGGGAATGAGCAGTTCTTC. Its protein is CSVELASGGNEQFF.

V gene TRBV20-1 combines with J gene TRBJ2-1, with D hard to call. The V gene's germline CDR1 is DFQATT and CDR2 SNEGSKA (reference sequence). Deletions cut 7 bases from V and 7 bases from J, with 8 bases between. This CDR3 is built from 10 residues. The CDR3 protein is CSVQRNEQFF. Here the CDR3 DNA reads TGCAGTGTCCAACGGAATGAGCAGTTCTTC.

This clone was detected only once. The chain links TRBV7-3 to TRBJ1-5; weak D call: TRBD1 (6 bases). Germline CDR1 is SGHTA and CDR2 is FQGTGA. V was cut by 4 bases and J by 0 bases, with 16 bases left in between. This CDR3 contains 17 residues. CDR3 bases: TGTGCCAGCAGCTCCCGTGACAGGCGTTATAGCAATCAGCCCCAGCATTTT. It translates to CASSSRDRRYSNQPQHF.

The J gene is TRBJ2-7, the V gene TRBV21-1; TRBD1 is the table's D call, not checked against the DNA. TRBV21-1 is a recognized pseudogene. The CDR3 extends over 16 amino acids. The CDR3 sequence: CASSKGRGQGPYEQYF. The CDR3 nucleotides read TGTGCCAGCAGCAAAGGAAGGGGACAGGGTCCCTACGAGCAGTACTTC.

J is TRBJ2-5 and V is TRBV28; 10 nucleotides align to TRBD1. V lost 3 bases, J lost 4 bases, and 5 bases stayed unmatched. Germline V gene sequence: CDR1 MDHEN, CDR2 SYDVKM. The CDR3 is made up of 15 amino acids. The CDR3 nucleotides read TGTGCCAGCAGTTTGACAGGGGGCGAAGGAGAGACCCAGTACTTC. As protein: CASSLTGGEGETQYF.

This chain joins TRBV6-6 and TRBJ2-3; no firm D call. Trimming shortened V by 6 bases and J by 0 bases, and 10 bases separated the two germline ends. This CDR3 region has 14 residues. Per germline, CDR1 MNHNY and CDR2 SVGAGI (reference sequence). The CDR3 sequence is CASRLTVSTDTQYF. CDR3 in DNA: TGTGCCAGCAGGCTGACTGTGAGCACAGATACGCAGTATTTT.

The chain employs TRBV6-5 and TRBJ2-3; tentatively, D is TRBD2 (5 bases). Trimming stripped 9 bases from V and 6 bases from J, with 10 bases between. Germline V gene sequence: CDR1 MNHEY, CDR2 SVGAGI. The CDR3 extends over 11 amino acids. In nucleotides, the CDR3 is TGTGCCAGTCGGGAAGGGGATACGCAGTATTTT. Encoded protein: CASREGDTQYF.

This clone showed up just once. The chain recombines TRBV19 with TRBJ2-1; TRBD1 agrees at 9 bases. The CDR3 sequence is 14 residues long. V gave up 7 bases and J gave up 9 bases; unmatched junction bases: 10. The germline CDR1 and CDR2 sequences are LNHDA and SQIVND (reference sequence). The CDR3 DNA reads TGTGCCAGTACGGACCGGACAGGGGCCGGTGAGCAGTTCTTC. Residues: CASTDRTGAGEQFF.

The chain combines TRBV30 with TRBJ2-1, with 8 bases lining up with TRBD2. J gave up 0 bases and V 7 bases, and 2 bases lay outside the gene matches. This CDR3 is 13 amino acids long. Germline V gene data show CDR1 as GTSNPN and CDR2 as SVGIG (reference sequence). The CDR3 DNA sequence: TGTGCCTCGGGGGGGAGCTCCTACAATGAGCAGTTCTTC. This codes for CASGGSSYNEQFF. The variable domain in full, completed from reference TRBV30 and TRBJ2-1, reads SQTIHQWPATLVQPVGSPLSLECTVEGTSNPNLYWYRQAAGRGLQLLFYSVGIGQISSEVPQNLSASRPQDRQFILSSKKLLLSDSGFYLCASGGSSYNEQFFGPGTRLTVL.

The CDR3 DNA reads TGTGCCAGCAGCGAAGGTAGCGGCACTGAAGCTTTCTTT. This codes for CASSEGSGTEAFF. V is TRBV28 and J is TRBJ1-1, with D unresolved. The CDR3 spans 13 residues. V was pared by 6 bases and J by 4 bases, with 12 bases between. Germline loops: CDR1 MDHEN, CDR2 SYDVKM.

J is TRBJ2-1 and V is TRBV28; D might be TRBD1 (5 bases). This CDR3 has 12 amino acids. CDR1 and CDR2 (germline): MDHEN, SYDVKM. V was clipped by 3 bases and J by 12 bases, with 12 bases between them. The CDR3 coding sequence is TGTGCCAGCAGTTTTTACAGGTGTGGGCAGTTCTTC. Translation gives CASSFYRCGQFF.

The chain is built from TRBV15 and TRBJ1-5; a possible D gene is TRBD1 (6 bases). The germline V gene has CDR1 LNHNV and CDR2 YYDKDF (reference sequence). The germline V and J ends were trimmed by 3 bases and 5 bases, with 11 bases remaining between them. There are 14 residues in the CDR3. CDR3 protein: CATSRKQGYQPQHF. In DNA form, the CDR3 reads TGTGCCACCAGCAGGAAACAGGGCTATCAGCCCCAGCATTTT.

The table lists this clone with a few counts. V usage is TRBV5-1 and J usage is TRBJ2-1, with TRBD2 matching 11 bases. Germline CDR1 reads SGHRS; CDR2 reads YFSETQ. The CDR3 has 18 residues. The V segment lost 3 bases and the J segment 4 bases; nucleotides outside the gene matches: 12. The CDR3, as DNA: TGCGCCAGCAGCTCCACCGGGGGGACTAGCGGAGGATACAATGAGCAGTTCTTC. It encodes CASSSTGGTSGGYNEQFF.

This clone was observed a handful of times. CDR3 DNA sequence: TGTGCCAGCAGTCATCAAGAGACCCAGTACTTC. Its protein is CASSHQETQYF. The chain combines TRBV27 with TRBJ2-5; D gene uncertain. The CDR3 spans 11 residues. Germline CDR1 is MNHEY and CDR2 is SMNVEV (reference sequence). V shed 5 bases and J shed 2 bases, with 3 bases lying between them.

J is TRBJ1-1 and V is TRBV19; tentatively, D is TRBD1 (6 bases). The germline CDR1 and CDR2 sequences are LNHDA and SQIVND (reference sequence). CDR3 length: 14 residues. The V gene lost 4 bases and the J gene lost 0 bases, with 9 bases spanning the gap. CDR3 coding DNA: TGTGCCAGTAGTACGACAGGAATGAACACTGAAGCTTTCTTT. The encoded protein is CASSTTGMNTEAFF. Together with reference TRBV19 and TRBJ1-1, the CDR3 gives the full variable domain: DGGITQSPKYLFRKEGQNVTLSCEQNLNHDAMYWYRQDPGQGLRLIYYSQIVNDFQKGDIAEGYSVSREKKESFPLTVTSAQKNPTAFYLCASSTTGMNTEAFFGQGTRLTVV.

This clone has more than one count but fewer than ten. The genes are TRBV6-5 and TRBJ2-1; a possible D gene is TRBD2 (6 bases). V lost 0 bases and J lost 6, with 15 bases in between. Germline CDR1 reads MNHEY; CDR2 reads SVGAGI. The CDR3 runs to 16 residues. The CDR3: CASSYSFRGKINEQFF. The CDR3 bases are TGTGCCAGCAGTTACTCCTTTCGGGGGAAGATCAATGAGCAGTTCTTC.

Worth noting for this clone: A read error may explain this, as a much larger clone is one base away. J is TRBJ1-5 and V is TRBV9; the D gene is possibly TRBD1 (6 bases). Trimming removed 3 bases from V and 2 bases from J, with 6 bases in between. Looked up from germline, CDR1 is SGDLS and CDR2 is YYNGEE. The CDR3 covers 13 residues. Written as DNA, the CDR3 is TGTGCCAGCAGCGGGACAGGCAATCAGCCCCAGCATTTT. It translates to CASSGTGNQPQHF.